What follows are 14 T cell receptor beta chains derived from one specimen sequenced in a study of shared clonotypes between healthy human individuals. Naive CD8 cells lacked CD45RO, underwent positive selection for CCR7 and left out terminally differentiated effector memory CD45RA+ cells. Clones were sequenced by immunoSEQ multiplex PCR, and TCRdb holds only the in-frame ones, with some missing. The sample shows roughly 570,000 clones, roughly 98% of them seen only once. Sequenced: naive CD8+ T cells sorted from blood. The receptors were sampled from a man aged 25-40 years in good health.

This sequence joins TRBV6-5 and TRBJ2-7, with unresolved D. Germline values: CDR1 MNHEY, CDR2 SVGAGI. CDR3 length: 14 residues. V was clipped by 4 bases and J by 5 bases, with 15 bases between them. CDR3 loop: CASSFMGSRHEQYF. The CDR3, as DNA: TGTGCCAGCAGTTTCATGGGTTCAAGGCACGAGCAGTACTTC.

For this clone: An end of the junction differs from the germline gene, which may be a read error. The chain links TRBV7-7 to TRBJ2-3; 8 nucleotides agree with TRBD2. Germline V lookup: CDR1 SSHAT, CDR2 FNYEAQ (reference sequence). CDR3 length: 14 residues. The chain's CDR3 is CASSLGPEAGVQYF. The CDR3 DNA follows: TGTGCTAGCAGCTTAGGGCCCGAAGCGGGAGTCCAGTATTTT. The full variable domain, rest sourced from reference TRBV7-7 and TRBJ2-3, is GAGVSQSPRYKVTKRGQDVTLRCDPISSHATLYWYQQALGQGPEFLTYFNYEAQPDKSGLPSDRFSAERPEGSISTLTIQRTEQRDSAMYRCASSLGPEAGVQYFGPGTRLTVL.

J is TRBJ2-7 and V is TRBV4-1, with TRBD2 matching 8 bases. V lost 5 bases to trimming and J lost 0 bases; unmatched junction nucleotides: 6. Germline lookup yields CDR1 MGHRA and CDR2 YSYEKL. The CDR3 spans 15 residues. CDR3 amino acids: CASSTSGSISYEQYF. For the CDR3, the DNA is TGCGCCAGCAGCACGAGCGGGAGTATCTCCTACGAGCAGTACTTC.

The CDR3 region has the DNA TGTGCCAGCAGTCTTGACAGGGCGGTTGAAGCTTTCTTT. This encodes CASSLDRAVEAFF. The chain joins TRBV28 to TRBJ1-1, with 7 bases aligning to TRBD1. The CDR3 totals 13 residues. V was clipped by 5 bases and J by 7 bases; unmatched bases: 7. Germline-derived CDR1 and CDR2 are MDHEN and SYDVKM.

This chain links TRBV7-9 with TRBJ1-1; no clear D. V lost 4 bases, J lost 1 base, and 7 bases lay in between. Germline loops: CDR1 SEHNR, CDR2 FQNEAQ (reference sequence). The CDR3 runs to 13 residues. CDR3 amino acids: CASSSAENTEAFF. DNA of the CDR3: TGTGCCAGCAGCTCAGCCGAGAACACTGAAGCTTTCTTT.

As regards this clone: Other DNA variants within this sample encode the same CDR3. V usage is TRBV11-3 and J usage is TRBJ2-7; 7 bases fit TRBD1. This CDR3 contains 14 residues. Unmatched junction bases numbered 6, after V lost 5 bases and J lost 2 bases. Germline CDR1 reads SGHNT; CDR2 reads YENEEA. CDR3 loop: CASSHRDRPYEQYF. CDR3 nucleotide sequence: TGTGCCAGCAGCCACCGGGACAGACCCTACGAGCAGTACTTC.

The chain is built from TRBV7-8 and TRBJ2-7, with D unclear. V shed 5 bases and J shed 4 bases, with 15 bases lying between them. This CDR3 region has 14 residues. Germline V gene sequence: CDR1 SGHVS, CDR2 FQNEAQ. The CDR3 DNA follows: TGTGCCAGCAGCCCAAATTTATTAGAGTACGAGCAGTACTTC. Translation: CASSPNLLEYEQYF. The complete variable domain, with remaining parts taken from reference TRBV7-8 and TRBJ2-7, reads GAGVSQSPRYKVAKRGQDVALRCDPISGHVSLFWYQQALGQGPEFLTYFQNEAQLDKSGLPSDRFFAERPEGSVSTLKIQRTQQEDSAVYLCASSPNLLEYEQYFGPGTRLTVT.

The chain uses TRBV9 and TRBJ1-2; perhaps TRBD1 as D (6 bases). CDR3 length: 14 residues. Germline lookup yields CDR1 SGDLS and CDR2 YYNGEE. V was shortened by 2 bases and J by 6 bases, with 14 bases between the two germline ends. In DNA form, the CDR3 reads TGTGCCAGCAGCGTGGCAGGAGGGGGAAATGGCTACACCTTC. Encoded protein: CASSVAGGGNGYTF.

V is TRBV7-9 and J is TRBJ2-7, with a possible D match to TRBD1 (7 bases). CDR1 is SEHNR and CDR2 is FQNEAQ in the germline V gene (reference sequence). Trimming pared 6 bases from V and 5 bases from J, leaving 14 bases between. The CDR3 spans 13 residues. The CDR3 loop reads CASSAGQTHEQYF. In DNA form, the CDR3 reads TGTGCCAGCAGTGCGGGACAGACCCACGAGCAGTACTTC.

V gene TRBV9 combines with J gene TRBJ1-2; D uncertain. V lost 0 bases and J 3 bases, leaving 9 bases between the germline ends. Per germline, CDR1 SGDLS and CDR2 YYNGEE. The CDR3 length is 14 residues. The CDR3 DNA reads as TGTGCCAGCAGCGTAGGGGCAGCCGACTATGGCTACACCTTC. This translates into CASSVGAADYGYTF.

This chain links TRBV9 with TRBJ2-7; TRBD1 or TRBD2 may be the D gene (5 bases each). This CDR3 has 15 amino acids. The germline gives CDR1 SGDLS, CDR2 YYNGEE. V lost 3 bases to trimming and J lost 3 bases, with 16 bases between them. The CDR3 is CASSASGTDLYEQYF. CDR3 nucleotides: TGTGCCAGCAGCGCCTCCGGGACCGACCTCTACGAGCAGTACTTC.

The chain uses TRBV5-1 and TRBJ2-1; 11 bases agree with TRBD2. The CDR3 has 16 residues. J was trimmed by 8 bases and V by 3 bases; bases with no gene match: 10. Germline assignment: CDR1 SGHRS and CDR2 YFSETQ. CDR3 protein: CASSSGTSGRGHEQFF. The CDR3 bases are TGCGCCAGCAGCTCAGGGACTAGCGGACGGGGCCATGAGCAGTTCTTC.

J is TRBJ2-3 and V is TRBV27, with 7 bases fitting TRBD2. Germline lookup yields CDR1 MNHEY and CDR2 SMNVEV (reference sequence). This CDR3 is 15 amino acids long. Trimming cost V 5 bases and J 3 bases; bases outside gene matches: 8. Here the CDR3 reads CASSKIRGSTDTQYF. The CDR3 bases are TGTGCCAGCAGTAAGATACGCGGGAGTACAGATACGCAGTATTTT.

The chain recombines TRBV18 with TRBJ1-2; D may be TRBD1 (6 bases). This CDR3 comprises 14 residues. Germline CDR1 KGHSH, CDR2 LQKENI. V dropped 3 bases and J dropped 1 base, with 9 bases sitting between them. Written as DNA, the CDR3 is TGTGCCAGCTCACCGGGACAACTTAACTATGGCTACACCTTC. Its translation is CASSPGQLNYGYTF.